This entry features one TCR beta chain sequence. Its antigen is unidentified. This PCR relied on a set of 60 Vbeta primers and 13 Jbeta primers. TCRdb's table, derived via immunoSEQ multiplex PCR, lists solely in-frame clones and lacks some. The profile shows some 190,000 clones, about 81% of them singletons. The V and J ends lost 5 bases and 1 base, in that order; junction bases with no gene match: 8. Germline V gives CDR1 SEHNR, CDR2 FQNEAQ (reference sequence). The CDR3 covers 16 residues. The sample comes from a study of cytomegalovirus exposure and HLA in healthy donors. Findings and caveats of the study: The authors later linked a missense DCLRE1C variant to TCR beta V- and J-gene trimming.

The receptor was isolated from a man in his forties in good health and CMV-seronegative. This sequence joins TRBV7-9 and TRBJ2-4, with TRBD2 matching over 7 bases. Specimen: PBMCs. DNA of the CDR3: TGTGCCAGCAGCAATACGACTAGCAAGGCCAAAAACATTCAGTACTTC. The encoded protein is CASSNTTSKAKNIQYF.